The 32 T cell receptor beta chains listed next were all sequenced from one sample in a study of cytomegalovirus exposure and HLA in healthy donors. PCR amplification relied on 60 Vbeta primers (plus 13 Jbeta primers). TCRdb keeps only in-frame clones here, not all; method: immunoSEQ multiplex PCR. The sample holds under 150,000 clones, 65% to 85% seen once. The sequencing input was PBMCs. These receptors all come from a man between 45 and 60 years old in good health and CMV-seronegative.

As for this clone: This CDR3 is also generated by other DNA sequences in the sample. The CDR3 bases are TGCGCCAGCAGCTTGGGTTGGACAGGGAGTCTGGAGGGCTACACCTTC. As protein: CASSLGWTGSLEGYTF. The chain recombines TRBV5-1 with TRBJ1-2; TRBD1 aligns across 8 bases. Germline V gene sequence: CDR1 SGHRS, CDR2 YFSETQ. The CDR3 is 16 amino acids. V shed 0 bases and J 8 bases; nucleotides not matched to a gene: 12.

The chain carries TRBV19 and TRBJ2-7; D unclear. Germline-derived CDR1 and CDR2 are LNHDA and SQIVND (reference sequence). This CDR3 region has 13 residues. V was cut by 5 bases and J by 0 bases, with 8 bases left in between. CDR3 nucleotides: TGTGCCAGTAGTCTGTCCAGCTCCTACGAGCAGTACTTC. It yields the protein CASSLSSSYEQYF.

The chain has TRBV2 and TRBJ2-5; TRBD2 agrees at 10 bases. The CDR3 is made up of 15 amino acids. Germline V gene lookup returns CDR1 SNHLY and CDR2 FYNNEI. V lost 8 bases to trimming and J lost 2 bases; unmatched junction nucleotides: 8. CDR3 sequence (DNA): TGTGCCAGCTCCCCCGTGACTAGCGGGCAAGAGACCCAGTACTTC. It is translated as CASSPVTSGQETQYF.

The chain joins TRBV5-1 to TRBJ1-4, with 7 bases that match TRBD1. J was trimmed by 6 bases and V by 0 bases; bases with no gene match: 8. Looked up from germline, CDR1 is SGHRS and CDR2 is YFSETQ. The CDR3 extends over 16 amino acids. This CDR3 is CASSLAGQPQYEKLFF. The CDR3 region has the DNA TGCGCCAGCAGCTTGGCGGGACAGCCTCAATATGAAAAACTGTTTTTT.

This chain links TRBV28 with TRBJ1-1, with 9 bases aligning to TRBD1. Germline values: CDR1 MDHEN, CDR2 SYDVKM. The CDR3 contains 12 residues. V dropped 7 bases and J dropped 7; count of bases not matched to a gene: 4. CDR3 sequence reads: CASTGDRVEAFF. In DNA form, the CDR3 reads TGTGCCAGCACCGGGGACAGGGTTGAAGCTTTCTTT.

The chain combines TRBV19 with TRBJ2-6; D not certain. Trimming left V 3 bases short and J 0 bases short, with 6 bases between. Per germline, CDR1 LNHDA and CDR2 SQIVND (reference sequence). This CDR3 contains 15 residues. This CDR3 is CASSILSSGANVLTF. CDR3 DNA: TGTGCCAGTAGTATTCTAAGCTCTGGGGCCAACGTCCTGACTTTC.

This chain links TRBV7-9 with TRBJ2-1; 8 nucleotides align to TRBD2. This CDR3 is built from 12 residues. Germline V gives CDR1 SEHNR, CDR2 FQNEAQ (reference sequence). The V segment lost 2 bases and the J segment 9 bases; nucleotides outside the gene matches: 0. CDR3 loop: CASSLTSGEQFF. The CDR3 DNA sequence: TGTGCCAGCAGCTTAACTAGCGGTGAGCAGTTCTTC.

This chain uses TRBV18 with TRBJ2-7; 11 bases match TRBD2. Germline CDR1 KGHSH, CDR2 LQKENI. The CDR3 has 16 residues. J lost 3 bases, V lost 1 base, and 5 bases had no gene match. The CDR3, as DNA: TGTGCCAGCTCACCACTTCCGGGACTAGCGGACTACGAGCAGTACTTC. It codes for CASSPLPGLADYEQYF.

This clone was observed a handful of times. The rearrangement uses TRBV29-1 and TRBJ2-5; TRBD2 matches 13 bases. CDR3 length equals 14 residues. Germline CDR1 and CDR2: SQVTM and ANQGSEA. The ends lost 6 bases at V and 4 bases at J; junction bases unmatched: 5. CDR3 sequence (DNA): TGCAGCGTCATCGGACTAGCGGGAGTAGAGACCCAGTACTTC. This translates into CSVIGLAGVETQYF.

For the CDR3, the DNA is TGTGCCAGCAGCTACAGGGAGATTGGCTACACCTTC. It yields the protein CASSYREIGYTF. The rearrangement joins TRBV7-2 to TRBJ1-2; a possible D gene is TRBD1 (6 bases). The CDR3 totals 12 residues. CDR1 is SGHTA and CDR2 is FQGNSA in the germline V gene. V lost 4 bases and J lost 7, with 10 bases in between.

This clone has just one count. The chain is built from TRBV4-2 and TRBJ2-5, with 13 bases aligning to TRBD2. This CDR3 spans 18 amino acids. Germline CDR1 LGHNA, CDR2 YNFKEQ. V lost 1 base to trimming and J lost 3 bases; unmatched junction nucleotides: 8. The CDR3 DNA is TGTGCCAGCAGCCAAGGGTGGGGACTAGCGGGACCTGAAGAGACCCAGTACTTC. The encoded protein is CASSQGWGLAGPEETQYF.

A few counts support this clone. The V and J genes are TRBV18 and TRBJ2-5; either TRBD1 or TRBD2 may fit D (6 bases each). In germline, CDR1 is KGHSH, CDR2 LQKENI. This CDR3 spans 14 amino acids. V was pared by 4 bases and J by 2 bases, with 11 bases between. The chain's CDR3 is CASSLPGAQETQYF. The CDR3 DNA reads TGTGCCAGCTCACTACCGGGGGCTCAAGAGACCCAGTACTTC.

The chain links TRBV6-4 to TRBJ2-7; TRBD2 agrees at 13 bases. There are 18 residues in the CDR3. The junction had 8 bases not matched to a gene; V was cut back by 3 bases and J by 0 bases. Germline values: CDR1 MRHNA, CDR2 SNTAGT. The CDR3 nucleotides read TGTGCCAGCAGTGAACGACTAGCGGGAGGCTACCCCTCCTACGAGCAGTACTTC. This codes for CASSERLAGGYPSYEQYF.

The rearrangement joins TRBV10-3 to TRBJ1-2, with a tentative D call TRBD1 (5 bases). Germline-derived CDR1 and CDR2 are ENHRY and SYGVKD. The length of the CDR3 is 13 residues. V was trimmed by 11 bases and J by 3 bases, leaving 16 bases between them. Here the CDR3 DNA reads TGTGCCTCCCTGATGGGGCATGACTATGGCTACACCTTC. This encodes CASLMGHDYGYTF.

This clone was found once. The CDR3 region is CASSLDGPGEQYF. CDR3 nucleotides: TGTGCCAGCAGCTTAGACGGTCCTGGCGAGCAGTACTTC. The chain is built from TRBV11-2 and TRBJ2-7; no definite D call. The ends were cut back, 0 bases at V and 6 bases at J, with 9 bases in the middle. Germline CDR1 SGHAT, CDR2 FQNNGV. CDR3 length: 13 amino acids.

J is TRBJ2-5 and V is TRBV29-1; the D gene is possibly TRBD2 (6 bases). With 4 bases removed from V and 5 bases from J, the gap between germline ends came to 11 bases. This CDR3 is 12 amino acids long. CDR1 SQVTM and CDR2 ANQGSEA come from the germline V gene. The CDR3 nucleotides are TGCAGCGTTGGGGGGGATCCGGAGACCCAGTACTTC. The encoded protein is CSVGGDPETQYF.

This clone occurred a few times. The chain employs TRBV7-8 and TRBJ1-1; no definite D call. The CDR3 length is 13 residues. Germline assignment: CDR1 SGHVS and CDR2 FQNEAQ. Deletions cut 6 bases from V and 1 base from J, with 9 bases between. The CDR3 region has the DNA TGTGCCAGCAGAAATCCGTCGAACACTGAAGCTTTCTTT. This sequence encodes CASRNPSNTEAFF.

The chain links TRBV28 to TRBJ2-7, with TRBD2 matching 11 bases. This CDR3 is built from 15 residues. Trimming removed 8 bases from V and 4 bases from J; junction bases left unmatched: 10. CDR1 MDHEN and CDR2 SYDVKM come from the germline V gene. CDR3 in amino acids: CASRPSGGRRYEQYF. CDR3 coding DNA: TGTGCCAGCCGCCCTAGCGGGGGGCGGAGATACGAGCAGTACTTC.

Concerning this clone: A junction boundary mismatches the germline segment, possibly from a read error. The chain couples TRBV7-7 to TRBJ2-7; 11 bases line up with TRBD1. This CDR3 contains 13 residues. Germline CDR1 and CDR2: SSHAT and FNYEAQ (reference sequence). DNA of the CDR3: TGTGCTAGCAGCCGGGACAGGGGGGCCGAGCAGTACTTC. It specifies CASSRDRGAEQYF. The variable domain in full, completed from reference TRBV7-7 and TRBJ2-7, reads GAGVSQSPRYKVTKRGQDVTLRCDPISSHATLYWYQQALGQGPEFLTYFNYEAQPDKSGLPSDRFSAERPEGSISTLTIQRTEQRDSAMYRCASSRDRGAEQYFGPGTRLTVT.

The genes are TRBV4-3 and TRBJ2-1, with 7 bases fitting TRBD2. V lost 0 bases, J lost 7 bases, and 21 bases stayed unmatched. This CDR3 contains 20 residues. Germline V gene sequence: CDR1 LGHNA, CDR2 YSLEER. The CDR3 sequence: CASSQEWTSVGPWGGNEQFF. The DNA for the CDR3 is TGCGCCAGCAGCCAAGAATGGACGTCCGTAGGACCCTGGGGGGGGAATGAGCAGTTCTTC.

The J gene is TRBJ2-5, the V gene TRBV6-1; TRBD2 matches at 12 bases. Germline-derived CDR1 and CDR2 are MNHNS and SASEGT. The CDR3 has 15 residues. With V trimmed by 7 bases and J by 4 bases, 7 bases remained unmatched. CDR3 bases: TGTGCCAGCATTAGACTAGCGGGAGAAATAGAGACCCAGTACTTC. As protein: CASIRLAGEIETQYF.

J is TRBJ1-2 and V is TRBV5-1; D possibly corresponds to TRBD1 (5 bases). This CDR3 contains 13 residues. Trimming pared 1 base from V and 7 bases from J, leaving 11 bases between. Germline-derived CDR1 and CDR2 are SGHRS and YFSETQ. CDR3 loop: CASSLSSRVGYTF. CDR3 coding DNA: TGCGCCAGCAGCTTGAGTTCCAGGGTTGGCTACACCTTC.

The gene calls are TRBV27 and TRBJ1-4; 7 bases fit TRBD1. Per the germline V gene, CDR1 is MNHEY and CDR2 is SMNVEV (reference sequence). This CDR3 is 13 amino acids long. V dropped 9 bases and J dropped 7; count of bases not matched to a gene: 8. CDR3 sequence reads: CASREGGREKLFF. CDR3 sequence (DNA): TGTGCCAGTCGAGAAGGGGGCCGTGAAAAACTGTTTTTT.

The V call is TRBV2, the J call TRBJ2-1; 13 nucleotides line up with TRBD2. The length of the CDR3 is 15 residues. V lost 2 bases and J lost 7; bases outside the gene matches: 2. Germline lookup yields CDR1 SNHLY and CDR2 FYNNEI. CDR3 region: CASSETTSGRNEQFF. The DNA for the CDR3 is TGTGCCAGCAGTGAAACGACTAGCGGGAGGAATGAGCAGTTCTTC.

This clone was observed once. CDR3 coding DNA: TGTGCCAGCAGTTACCAACAGGGTATGAACACTGAAGCTTTCTTT. Translation: CASSYQQGMNTEAFF. This rearrangement joins TRBV6-5 to TRBJ1-1, with a weak D call TRBD1 (6 bases). This CDR3 contains 15 residues. In germline, CDR1 is MNHEY, CDR2 SVGAGI. Trimming left V 2 bases short and J 0 bases short, with 10 bases between.

This chain joins TRBV9 and TRBJ2-5, with 7 bases fitting TRBD1. The CDR3 spans 14 residues. V lost 0 bases and J lost 6; bases outside the gene matches: 5. Germline V gene sequence: CDR1 SGDLS, CDR2 YYNGEE. CDR3 loop: CASSVDTGEQTQYF. CDR3 bases: TGTGCCAGCAGCGTAGATACAGGGGAACAGACCCAGTACTTC. Full variable domain (missing parts from reference TRBV9 and TRBJ2-5): DSGVTQTPKHLITATGQRVTLRCSPRSGDLSVYWYQQSLDQGLQFLIQYYNGEERAKGNILERFSAQQFPDLHSELNLSSLELGDSALYFCASSVDTGEQTQYFGPGTRLLVL.

This clone was seen only a few times. The rearrangement uses TRBV5-4 and TRBJ2-1; unclear D gene. Trimming stripped 0 bases from V and 4 bases from J, with 11 bases between. Germline lookup yields CDR1 SGHNT and CDR2 YYREEE (reference sequence). This CDR3 contains 15 residues. The CDR3 region is CASSLGGAWYNEQFF. CDR3 DNA sequence: TGTGCCAGCAGCTTGGGCGGCGCTTGGTACAATGAGCAGTTCTTC.

The chain links TRBV9 to TRBJ2-1, with a possible D match to TRBD2 (6 bases). The germline CDR1 and CDR2 sequences are SGDLS and YYNGEE. The CDR3 consists of 16 residues. V lost 0 bases and J lost 2, with 12 bases in between. The CDR3: CASSVGGVGAYNEQFF. DNA for the CDR3: TGTGCCAGCAGCGTAGGGGGGGTGGGCGCCTACAATGAGCAGTTCTTC.

This clone was picked up a small number of times. V usage is TRBV7-2 and J usage is TRBJ2-1; D might be TRBD2 (5 bases). From germline, CDR1 is SGHTA and CDR2 FQGNSA. The length of the CDR3 is 14 residues. With 5 bases removed from V and 7 bases from J, the gap between germline ends came to 15 bases. This chain's CDR3 is CASSPRRTSNEQFF. The DNA of the CDR3 is TGTGCCAGCAGCCCCCGCAGGACTTCAAATGAGCAGTTCTTC.

This clone was seen a handful of times. Compared with germline, one end of the junction differs, possibly owing to a read error. The chain has TRBV6-1 and TRBJ1-3, with unresolved D. The CDR3 loop spans 12 amino acids. CDR1 and CDR2 from the germline V gene are MNHNS and SASEGT. CDR3 nucleotide sequence: TGCACCAGTAGGAGCTCTGGAAACACCATATATTTT. Encoded protein: CTSRSSGNTIYF.

The rearrangement links TRBV28 to TRBJ2-7; D is unresolved. The CDR3 runs 15 residues. Germline V gene lookup returns CDR1 MDHEN and CDR2 SYDVKM. V shed 7 bases and J shed 1 base, with 17 bases lying between them. The CDR3 sequence is CASIPQVPVSYEQYF. CDR3 DNA: TGTGCCAGCATCCCTCAGGTTCCCGTGTCCTACGAGCAGTACTTC.

Points on this clone: The same CDR3 is also encoded by other DNA sequences in this sample. The V call is TRBV18, the J call TRBJ2-2; maybe TRBD2 (6 bases). CDR3 size: 15 residues. Germline-derived CDR1 and CDR2 are KGHSH and LQKENI. V gave up 0 bases and J gave up 1 base, with 6 bases separating them. CDR3 sequence reads: CASSPPGLNTGELFF. In DNA, the CDR3 is TGTGCCAGCTCACCACCGGGACTGAACACCGGGGAGCTGTTTTTT. Variable domain in full (rest from reference TRBV18 and TRBJ2-2): NAGVMQNPRHLVRRRGQEARLRCSPMKGHSHVYWYRQLPEEGLKFMVYLQKENIIDESGMPKERFSAEFPKEGPSILRIQQVVRGDSAAYFCASSPPGLNTGELFFGEGSRLTVL.